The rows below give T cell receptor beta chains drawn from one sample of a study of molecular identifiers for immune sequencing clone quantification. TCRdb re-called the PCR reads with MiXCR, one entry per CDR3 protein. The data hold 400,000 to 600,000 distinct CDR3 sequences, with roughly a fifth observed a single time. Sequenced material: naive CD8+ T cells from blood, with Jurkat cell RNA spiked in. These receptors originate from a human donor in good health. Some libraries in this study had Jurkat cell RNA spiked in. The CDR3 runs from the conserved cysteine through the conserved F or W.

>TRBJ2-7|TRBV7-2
CASSPGQGSTYEQYF
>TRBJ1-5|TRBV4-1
CASTPTARNSNQPQHF
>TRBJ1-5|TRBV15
CATSTVYSNQPQHF
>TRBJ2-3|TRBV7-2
CASSIQGFLGSDTQYF
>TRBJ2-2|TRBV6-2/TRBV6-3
CASSYLGAVTGELFF
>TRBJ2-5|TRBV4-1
CASSPLWGDQETQYF
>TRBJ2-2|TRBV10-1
CASSRIATGSNTGELFF
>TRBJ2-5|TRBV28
CASSPGGTSPKQETQYF
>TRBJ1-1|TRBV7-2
CASSLGGQGGEAFF
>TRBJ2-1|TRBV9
CASSVAGLLYNEQFF
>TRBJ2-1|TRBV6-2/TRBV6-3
CASRIGGGMNEQFF
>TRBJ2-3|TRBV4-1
CASSQLLQLAGLTDTQYF
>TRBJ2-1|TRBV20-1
CSARDLGTSGPFSEQFF
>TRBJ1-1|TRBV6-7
CATKPPRGTEAFF
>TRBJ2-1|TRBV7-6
CASSYSGPGNEQFF
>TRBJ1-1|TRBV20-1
CSARRVQGMVNTEAFF
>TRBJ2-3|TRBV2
CASSEALLGGDLLDTQYF
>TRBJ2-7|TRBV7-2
CASSPATGTLYEQYF
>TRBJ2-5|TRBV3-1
CASSQILGRTQETQYF
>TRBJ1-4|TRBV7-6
CAGSPFGGTVLEKLFF
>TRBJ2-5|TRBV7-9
CVSSRLAEQETQYF
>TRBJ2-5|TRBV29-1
CSVTWTRLETQYF